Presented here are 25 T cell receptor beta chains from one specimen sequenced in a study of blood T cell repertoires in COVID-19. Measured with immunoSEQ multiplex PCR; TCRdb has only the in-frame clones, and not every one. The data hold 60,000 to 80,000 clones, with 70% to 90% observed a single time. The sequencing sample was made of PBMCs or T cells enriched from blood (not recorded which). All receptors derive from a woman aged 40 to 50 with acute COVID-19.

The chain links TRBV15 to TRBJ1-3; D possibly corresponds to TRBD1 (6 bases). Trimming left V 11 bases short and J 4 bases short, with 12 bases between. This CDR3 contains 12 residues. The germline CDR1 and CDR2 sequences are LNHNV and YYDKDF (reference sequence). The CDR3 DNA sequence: TGTGCCGCAGGGGACGGAGGAAACACCATATATTTT. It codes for CAAGDGGNTIYF. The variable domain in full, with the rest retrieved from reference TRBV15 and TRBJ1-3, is DAMVIQNPRYQVTQFGKPVTLSCSQTLNHNVMYWYQQKSSQAPKLLFHYYDKDFNNEADTPDNFQSRRPNTSFCFLDIRSPGLGDTAMYLCAAGDGGNTIYFGEGSWLTVV.

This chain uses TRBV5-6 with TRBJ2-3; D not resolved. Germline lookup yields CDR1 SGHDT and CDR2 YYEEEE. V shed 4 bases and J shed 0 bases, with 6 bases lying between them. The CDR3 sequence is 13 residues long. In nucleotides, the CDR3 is TGTGCCAGCAGCCCCGGGAGCACAGATACGCAGTATTTT. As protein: CASSPGSTDTQYF.

CDR3 in DNA: TGTGCCAGTAGTATTCCCCAACTAGCGGGAGGGGGACCCTACAATGAGCAGTTCTTC. Translating it yields CASSIPQLAGGGPYNEQFF. The genes are TRBV19 and TRBJ2-1; TRBD2 matches at 13 bases. The CDR3 length is 19 residues. V shed 3 bases, J shed 2 bases, and the junction held 10 bases outside the gene matches. Germline assignment: CDR1 LNHDA and CDR2 SQIVND (reference sequence).

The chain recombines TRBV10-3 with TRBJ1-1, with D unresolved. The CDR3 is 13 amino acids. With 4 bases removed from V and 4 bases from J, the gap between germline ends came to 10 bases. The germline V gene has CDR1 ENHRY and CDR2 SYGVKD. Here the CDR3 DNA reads TGTGCCATCAGTGCGGCGGGAGGCACTGAAGCTTTCTTT. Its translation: CAISAAGGTEAFF.

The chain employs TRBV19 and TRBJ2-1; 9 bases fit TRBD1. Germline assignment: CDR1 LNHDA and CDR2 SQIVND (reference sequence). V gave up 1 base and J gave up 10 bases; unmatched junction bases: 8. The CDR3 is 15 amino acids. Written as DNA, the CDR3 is TGTGCCAGTAGTATAGGGGAAACAGGGGGCGAGGAGCAGTTCTTC. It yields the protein CASSIGETGGEEQFF. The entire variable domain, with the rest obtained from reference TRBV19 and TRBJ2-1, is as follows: DGGITQSPKYLFRKEGQNVTLSCEQNLNHDAMYWYRQDPGQGLRLIYYSQIVNDFQKGDIAEGYSVSREKKESFPLTVTSAQKNPTAFYLCASSIGETGGEEQFFGPGTRLTVL.

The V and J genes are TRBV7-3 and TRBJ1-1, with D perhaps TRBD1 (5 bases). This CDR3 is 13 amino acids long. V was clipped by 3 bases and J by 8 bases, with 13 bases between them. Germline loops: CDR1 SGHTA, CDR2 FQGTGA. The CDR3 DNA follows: TGTGCCAGCAGCTTGGGATTCAACAGGGAAGCTTTCTTT. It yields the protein CASSLGFNREAFF. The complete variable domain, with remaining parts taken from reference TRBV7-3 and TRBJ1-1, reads GAGVSQTPSNKVTEKGKYVELRCDPISGHTALYWYRQSLGQGPEFLIYFQGTGAADDSGLPNDRFFAVRPEGSVSTLKIQRTERGDSAVYLCASSLGFNREAFFGQGTRLTVV.

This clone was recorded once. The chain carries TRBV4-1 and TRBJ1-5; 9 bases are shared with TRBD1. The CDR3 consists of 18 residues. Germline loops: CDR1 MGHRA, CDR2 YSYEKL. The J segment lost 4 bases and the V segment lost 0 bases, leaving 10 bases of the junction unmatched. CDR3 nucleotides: TGCGCCAGCAGCCAAGAGGGACAGGGTGGTGGATTAAATCAGCCCCAGCATTTT. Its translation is CASSQEGQGGGLNQPQHF.

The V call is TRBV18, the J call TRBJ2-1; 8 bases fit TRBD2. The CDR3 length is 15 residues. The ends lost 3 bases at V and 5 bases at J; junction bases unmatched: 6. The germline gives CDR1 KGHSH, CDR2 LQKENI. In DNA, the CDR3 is TGTGCCAGCTCACCGCCCGGGACTAGGAACAATGAGCAGTTCTTC. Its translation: CASSPPGTRNNEQFF.

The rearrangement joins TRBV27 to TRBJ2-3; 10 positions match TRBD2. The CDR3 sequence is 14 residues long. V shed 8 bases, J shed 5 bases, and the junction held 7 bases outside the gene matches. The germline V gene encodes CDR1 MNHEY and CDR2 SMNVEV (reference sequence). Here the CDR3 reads CASRGGLALDTQYF. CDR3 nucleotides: TGTGCCAGCCGGGGGGGACTAGCGCTAGATACGCAGTATTTT.

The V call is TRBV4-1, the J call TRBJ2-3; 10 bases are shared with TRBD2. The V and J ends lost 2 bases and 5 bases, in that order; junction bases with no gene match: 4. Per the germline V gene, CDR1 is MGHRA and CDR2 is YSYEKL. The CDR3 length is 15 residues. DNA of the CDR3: TGCGCCAGCAGCCAACTAGCGGGAGTCGGAGATACGCAGTATTTT. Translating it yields CASSQLAGVGDTQYF.

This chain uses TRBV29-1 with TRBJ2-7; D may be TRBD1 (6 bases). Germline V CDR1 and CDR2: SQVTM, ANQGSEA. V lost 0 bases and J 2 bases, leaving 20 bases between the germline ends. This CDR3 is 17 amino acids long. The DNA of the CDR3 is TGCAGCGTTGAAGATCCACGGGACATGTCTGGTACCTACGAGCAGTACTTC. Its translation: CSVEDPRDMSGTYEQYF.

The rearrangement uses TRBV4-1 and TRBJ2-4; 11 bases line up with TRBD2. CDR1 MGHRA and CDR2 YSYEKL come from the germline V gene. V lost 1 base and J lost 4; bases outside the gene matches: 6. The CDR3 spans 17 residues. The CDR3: CASSQGASGGSKNIQYF. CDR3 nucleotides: TGCGCCAGCAGCCAAGGGGCTAGCGGGGGGTCAAAAAACATTCAGTACTTC.

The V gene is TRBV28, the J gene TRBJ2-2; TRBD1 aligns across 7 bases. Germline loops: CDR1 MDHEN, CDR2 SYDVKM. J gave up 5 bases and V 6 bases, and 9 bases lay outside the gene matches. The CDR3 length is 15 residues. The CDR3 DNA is TGTGCCAGCAGGGTTGACAGGGTGTTAACCGGGGAGCTGTTTTTT. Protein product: CASRVDRVLTGELFF.

Here the CDR3 reads CASRGTGLIQPQHF. In DNA form, the CDR3 reads TGTGCCAGCAGAGGGACAGGGTTGATCCAGCCCCAGCATTTT. The chain links TRBV27 to TRBJ1-5, with 9 bases matching TRBD1. The CDR3 consists of 14 residues. V shed 6 bases, J shed 7 bases, and the junction held 7 bases outside the gene matches. Germline CDR1 and CDR2: MNHEY and SMNVEV (reference sequence).

The CDR3 protein is CAISGTSGTDTQYF. The CDR3 DNA follows: TGTGCCATCAGTGGGACTAGCGGGACAGATACGCAGTATTTT. The chain joins TRBV10-3 to TRBJ2-3, with 11 nucleotides matching TRBD2. Trimming took 4 bases from V and 3 from J; bases not matched to a gene: 0. The length of the CDR3 is 14 residues. Looked up from germline, CDR1 is ENHRY and CDR2 is SYGVKD.

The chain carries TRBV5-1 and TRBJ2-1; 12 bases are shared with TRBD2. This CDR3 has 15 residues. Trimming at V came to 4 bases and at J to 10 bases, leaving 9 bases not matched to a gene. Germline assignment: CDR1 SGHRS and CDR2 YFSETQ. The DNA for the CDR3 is TGCGCCAGCAGCCAACTACCGACTAGCGGGGGCGAGCAGTTCTTC. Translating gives CASSQLPTSGGEQFF.

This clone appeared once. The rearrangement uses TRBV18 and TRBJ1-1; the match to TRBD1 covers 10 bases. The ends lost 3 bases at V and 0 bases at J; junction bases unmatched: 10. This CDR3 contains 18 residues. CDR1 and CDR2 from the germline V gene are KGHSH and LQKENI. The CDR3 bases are TGTGCCAGCTCACCCAGCCCAAAGACAGGGGGCTTGAACACTGAAGCTTTCTTT. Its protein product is CASSPSPKTGGLNTEAFF.

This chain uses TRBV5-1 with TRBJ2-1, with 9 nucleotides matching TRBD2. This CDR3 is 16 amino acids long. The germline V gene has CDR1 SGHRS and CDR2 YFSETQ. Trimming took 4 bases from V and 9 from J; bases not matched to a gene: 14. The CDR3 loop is CASSPGGGGIKLEQFF. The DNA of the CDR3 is TGCGCCAGCAGCCCTGGCGGGGGGGGCATAAAACTTGAGCAGTTCTTC.

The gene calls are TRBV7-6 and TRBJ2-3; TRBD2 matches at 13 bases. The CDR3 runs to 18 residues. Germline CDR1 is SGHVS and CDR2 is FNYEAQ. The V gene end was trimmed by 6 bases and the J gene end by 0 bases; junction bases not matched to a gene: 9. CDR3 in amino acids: CASSTIRLAGGSTDTQYF. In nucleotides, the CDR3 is TGTGCCAGCAGTACAATTCGACTAGCGGGGGGAAGCACAGATACGCAGTATTTT.

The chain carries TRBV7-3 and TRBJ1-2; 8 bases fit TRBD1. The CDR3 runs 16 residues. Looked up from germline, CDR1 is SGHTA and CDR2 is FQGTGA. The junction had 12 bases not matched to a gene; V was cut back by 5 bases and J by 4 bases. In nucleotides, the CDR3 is TGTGCCAGCAGCCGGGTCCCGGACAGGGTCGGCTATGGCTACACCTTC. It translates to CASSRVPDRVGYGYTF.

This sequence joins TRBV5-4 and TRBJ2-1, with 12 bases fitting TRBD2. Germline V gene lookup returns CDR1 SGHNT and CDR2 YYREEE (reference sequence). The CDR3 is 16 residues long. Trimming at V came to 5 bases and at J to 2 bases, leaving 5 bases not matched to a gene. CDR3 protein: CASSSRTSGTYNEQFF. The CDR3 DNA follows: TGTGCCAGCAGTTCCCGGACTAGCGGGACCTACAATGAGCAGTTCTTC.

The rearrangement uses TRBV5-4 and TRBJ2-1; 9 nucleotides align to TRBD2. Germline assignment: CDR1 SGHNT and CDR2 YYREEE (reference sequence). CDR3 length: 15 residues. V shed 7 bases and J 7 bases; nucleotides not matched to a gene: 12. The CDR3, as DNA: TGTGCCAGCCAGGCGGGAGGGCCCGACCGAAATGAGCAGTTCTTC. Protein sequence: CASQAGGPDRNEQFF.

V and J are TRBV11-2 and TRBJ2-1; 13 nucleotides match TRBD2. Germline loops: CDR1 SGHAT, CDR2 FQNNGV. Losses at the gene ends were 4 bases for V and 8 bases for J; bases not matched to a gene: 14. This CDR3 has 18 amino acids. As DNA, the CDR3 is TGTGCCAGCAGCTCCCGGGGACTAGCGGGGCCCGTAGTGGATGAGCAGTTCTTC. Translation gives CASSSRGLAGPVVDEQFF.

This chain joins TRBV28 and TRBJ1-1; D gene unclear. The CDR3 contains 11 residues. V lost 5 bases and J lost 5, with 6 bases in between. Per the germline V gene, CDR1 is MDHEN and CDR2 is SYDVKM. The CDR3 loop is CASSRDTEAFF. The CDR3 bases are TGTGCCAGCAGTCGCGATACTGAAGCTTTCTTT.

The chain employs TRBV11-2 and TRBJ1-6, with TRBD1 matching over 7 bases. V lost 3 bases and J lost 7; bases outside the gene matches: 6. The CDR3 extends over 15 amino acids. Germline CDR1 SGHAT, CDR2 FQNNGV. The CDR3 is CASSFRGAGNSPLHF. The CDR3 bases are TGTGCCAGCAGCTTCAGGGGGGCAGGGAATTCACCCCTCCACTTT. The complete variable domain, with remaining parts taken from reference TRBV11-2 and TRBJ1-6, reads EAGVAQSPRYKIIEKRQSVAFWCNPISGHATLYWYQQILGQGPKLLIQFQNNGVVDDSQLPKDRFSAERLKGVDSTLKIQPAKLEDSAVYLCASSFRGAGNSPLHFGNGTRLTVT.